Following are 9 T cell receptor beta chains from one sample sequenced in a study of neurological immune-mediated disorders. TCRdb re-called the 5' RACE reads through MiXCR, storing one row per CDR3 protein. This table holds fewer than 40,000 distinct CDR3 sequences, about 4.1% found once. Sequenced material: CD4+ T cells from blood. These receptors were taken from a woman aged 40 to 50 in good health.

This clonotype was counted at least ten times. The CDR3 protein is CAWSLRGGYTF. The CDR3, as DNA: TGTGCCTGGAGTCTCAGGGGTGGCTACACCTTC. The rearrangement joins TRBV30 to TRBJ1-2, with D maybe TRBD1 (6 bases). Deletions cut 2 bases from V and 7 bases from J, with 8 bases between. The CDR3 consists of 11 residues. Looked up from germline, CDR1 is GTSNPN and CDR2 is SVGIG (reference sequence).

This clonotype was counted ten times or more. The V gene is TRBV29-1, the J gene TRBJ2-2, with 7 bases fitting TRBD1. The V and J ends lost 7 bases and 0 bases, in that order; junction bases with no gene match: 2. The CDR3 length is 13 residues. Germline CDR1 and CDR2: SQVTM and ANQGSEA. The CDR3 is CSADRTNTGELFF. The CDR3 DNA reads TGCAGCGCGGACAGGACGAACACCGGGGAGCTGTTTTTT.

This clonotype showed up many times. The V call is TRBV5-1, the J call TRBJ2-5, with D possibly being TRBD1 (6 bases). Trimming removed 2 bases at V and 3 bases at J, with 14 bases between. The CDR3 is 15 residues long. Germline V gene lookup returns CDR1 SGHRS and CDR2 YFSETQ. CDR3 bases: TGCGCCAGCAGCTTTTTTGTAGACAGGAAAGAGACCCAGTACTTC. The encoded protein is CASSFFVDRKETQYF. Full variable domain (rest looked up from reference TRBV5-1 and TRBJ2-5): KAGVTQTPRYLIKTRGQQVTLSCSPISGHRSVSWYQQTPGQGLQFLFEYFSETQRNKGNFPGRFSGRQFSNSRSEMNVSTLELGDSALYLCASSFFVDRKETQYFGPGTRLLVL.

This clonotype was picked up many times. This chain connects TRBV5-1 to TRBJ1-6; D remains ambiguous. Looked up from germline, CDR1 is SGHRS and CDR2 is YFSETQ. V was cut by 0 bases and J by 4 bases, with 8 bases left in between. There are 15 residues in the CDR3. CDR3 residues: CASSLDVSYNSPLHF. In nucleotides, the CDR3 is TGCGCCAGCAGCTTGGATGTGTCGTATAATTCACCCCTCCACTTT.

This clonotype has at least ten counts. This chain links TRBV5-1 with TRBJ1-2, with D tentatively TRBD1 (5 bases). The CDR3 is 18 amino acids. V was pared by 1 base and J by 4 bases, with 23 bases between. The germline CDR1 and CDR2 sequences are SGHRS and YFSETQ. The CDR3 DNA reads as TGCGCCAGCAGCTTGCCCTTGTGGACGGGACTGAGGATCTATGGCTACACCTTC. It is translated as CASSLPLWTGLRIYGYTF.

In this sample, this clonotype turned up many times. The chain recombines TRBV24-1 with TRBJ2-3; D unclear. V shed 0 bases and J shed 4 bases, with 1 base lying between them. The CDR3 length is 12 residues. The germline CDR1 and CDR2 sequences are KGHDR and SFDVKD. The CDR3 bases are TGTGCCACCAGTGATTTGGCAGATACGCAGTATTTT. Its translation is CATSDLADTQYF.

This clonotype was found many times. The chain links TRBV20-1 to TRBJ1-6; 7 positions agree with TRBD1. V trimming: 3 bases; J trimming: 10 bases; junction bases outside the gene matches: 12. The CDR3 contains 15 residues. Germline CDR1 and CDR2: DFQATT and SNEGSKA (reference sequence). CDR3: CSASRGGGFQSPLHF. The CDR3 DNA is TGCAGTGCTAGCAGGGGGGGGGGATTCCAGTCACCCCTCCACTTT.

In its sample, this clonotype was seen many times. The chain recombines TRBV18 with TRBJ1-1; D gene uncertain. From germline, CDR1 is KGHSH and CDR2 LQKENI. V was shortened by 6 bases and J by 9 bases, with 20 bases between the two germline ends. CDR3 length: 14 residues. CDR3 protein: CASSYTGIQAQAFF. The CDR3 DNA reads TGTGCCAGCTCGTACACCGGGATCCAGGCCCAAGCTTTCTTT.

This clonotype was observed many times. This chain joins TRBV20-1 and TRBJ2-3; TRBD1 agrees at 8 bases. V shed 6 bases and J 1 base; nucleotides not matched to a gene: 12. The CDR3 is 16 residues long. From germline, CDR1 is DFQATT and CDR2 SNEGSKA (reference sequence). The CDR3 DNA sequence: TGCAGTGCCTCAGACAGGGGAAGTCAAGGCACAGATACGCAGTATTTT. Amino acids: CSASDRGSQGTDTQYF.